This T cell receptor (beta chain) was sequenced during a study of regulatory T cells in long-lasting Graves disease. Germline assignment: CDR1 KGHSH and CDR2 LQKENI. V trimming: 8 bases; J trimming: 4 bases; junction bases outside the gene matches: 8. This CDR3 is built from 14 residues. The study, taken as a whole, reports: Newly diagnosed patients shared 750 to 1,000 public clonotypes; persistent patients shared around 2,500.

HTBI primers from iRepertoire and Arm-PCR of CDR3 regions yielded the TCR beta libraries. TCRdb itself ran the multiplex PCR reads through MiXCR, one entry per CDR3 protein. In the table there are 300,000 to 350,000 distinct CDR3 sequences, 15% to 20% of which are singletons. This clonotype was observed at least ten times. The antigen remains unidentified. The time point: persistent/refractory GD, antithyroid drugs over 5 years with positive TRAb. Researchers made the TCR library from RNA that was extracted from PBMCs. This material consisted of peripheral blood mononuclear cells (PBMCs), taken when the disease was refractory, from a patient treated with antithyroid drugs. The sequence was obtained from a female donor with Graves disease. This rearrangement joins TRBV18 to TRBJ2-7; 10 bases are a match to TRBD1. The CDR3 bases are TGTGCCAGCAGCCCTCGACAGGGGGCTTACGAGCAGTACTTC. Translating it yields CASSPRQGAYEQYF.